The present T cell receptor (beta chain) was sequenced within a study of cytomegalovirus exposure and HLA in healthy donors. The study's findings and limits: Accurate HLA-A and HLA-B prediction from TCR beta sequences was reported for most subjects. Likely technical artifact: a cluster of highly shared sequence variants. The records held CMV serostatus as the only immune exposure information.

Notes on this clone: The antigen is not known.

The PCR employed 60 Vbeta primers together with 13 Jbeta primers. Authors' processing steps: An analysis that came later counted some 80 million unique TCR beta chains, approximately 10 million shared. Here immunoSEQ multiplex PCR was the method, and the copy in TCRdb shows in-frame clones only, minus some. That table gives V, J and clone size, and the DNA gave D and trimming. The table includes approximately 100,000 clones, more than 65% detected once. V shed 7 bases and J 3 bases; nucleotides not matched to a gene: 8. Germline values: CDR1 MNHEY, CDR2 SVGAGI. This CDR3 has 14 residues. The clonotype was recovered from a woman aged 18 to 35 in good health and CMV-seronegative. Sequences were obtained from PBMCs. The chain is built from TRBV6-5 and TRBJ1-1; TRBD1 matches at 7 bases. CDR3 sequence (DNA): TGTGCCAGCAATCAAGACAGGGCCGACACTGAAGCTTTCTTT. Translated, it gives CASNQDRADTEAFF.